This T cell receptor beta chain originates from a study of T cells in Graves' hyperthyroidism and ophthalmopathy. This clonotype was seen at least ten times. Amplification of TCR beta CDR3 regions was performed using RNA transcripts as template. HTBI primers were used for first-round RT-PCR of the TCR CDR3. MiXCR, applied by TCRdb to the multiplex PCR reads, yields one record per CDR3 protein. The top ten hold around 27% of the sample, which has approximately 510,000 distinct CDR3 sequences, roughly 20% seen once. This CDR3 is built from 12 residues. Per germline, CDR1 SNHLY and CDR2 FYNNEI. V gave up 2 bases and J gave up 14 bases, with 13 bases separating them.

The receptor was derived from a young man with Graves' hyperthyroidism. The chain recombines TRBV2 with TRBJ2-1, with a weak D call TRBD2 (6 bases). The material sequenced was blood. CDR3 DNA sequence: TGTGCCAGCAGTGAAATGGGGGGTCTAGAGTTCTTC. It codes for CASSEMGGLEFF.